This T cell receptor beta chain was captured by sequencing in a study of T cell changes during pregnancy in multiple sclerosis. Germline V gene lookup returns CDR1 SEHNR and CDR2 FQNEAQ (reference sequence). This CDR3 is 15 amino acids long. V was shortened by 4 bases and J by 0 bases, with 10 bases between the two germline ends. The data were produced by immunoSEQ multiplex PCR, yet TCRdb's version contains in-frame clones alone and is incomplete. Here the sample spans 78,000 or so clones, 80% to 95% being singletons. This clonotype was sampled from a female donor with multiple sclerosis, enrolled in a pregnancy study. The genes are TRBV7-9 and TRBJ2-4; the D gene is possibly TRBD1 (6 bases). The input for sequencing was CD4+ T cells from peripheral blood mononuclear cells, taken before pregnancy. DNA for the CDR3: TGTGCCAGCAGCTCCGGGACACTAGCCAAAAACATTCAGTACTTC. As protein: CASSSGTLAKNIQYF.